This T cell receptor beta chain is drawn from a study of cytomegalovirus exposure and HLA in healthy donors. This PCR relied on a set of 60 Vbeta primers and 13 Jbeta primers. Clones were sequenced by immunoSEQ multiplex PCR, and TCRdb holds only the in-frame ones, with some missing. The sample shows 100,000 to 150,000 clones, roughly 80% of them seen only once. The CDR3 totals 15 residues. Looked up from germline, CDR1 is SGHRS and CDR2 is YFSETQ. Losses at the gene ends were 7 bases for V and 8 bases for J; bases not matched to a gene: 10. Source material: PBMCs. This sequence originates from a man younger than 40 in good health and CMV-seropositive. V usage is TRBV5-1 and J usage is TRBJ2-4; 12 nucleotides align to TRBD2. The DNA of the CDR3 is TGCGCCAGCCGGGAGACTAGCGGGAGAGGGTACATTCAGTACTTC. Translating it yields CASRETSGRGYIQYF.